This T cell receptor (beta chain) was sequenced during a study of T cell responses to AZD1222 COVID-19 vaccine. Regarding the study as a whole: Repertoires in all cases were sampled only once the peak T cell response had passed.

This CDR3 has 18 amino acids. V lost 3 bases, J lost 2 bases, and 13 bases stayed unmatched. Germline assignment: CDR1 KGHDR and CDR2 SFDVKD. A note on this clone: Its antigen is unidentified.

Profiling relied on immunoSEQ multiplex PCR, and the TCRdb table lists in-frame clones only, not all of them. Of 150,000 to 200,000 clones listed, about nine tenths are singletons. The J gene is TRBJ2-3, the V gene TRBV24-1, with TRBD1 matching over 7 bases. This specimen was peripheral blood, taken 28 days after the second AZD1222 dose. This receptor was taken from an adult who received the AZD1222 COVID-19 vaccine. CDR3: CATSDHKGAGFFTDTQYF. Here the CDR3 DNA reads TGTGCCACCAGTGATCACAAGGGGGCAGGTTTCTTCACAGATACGCAGTATTTT.